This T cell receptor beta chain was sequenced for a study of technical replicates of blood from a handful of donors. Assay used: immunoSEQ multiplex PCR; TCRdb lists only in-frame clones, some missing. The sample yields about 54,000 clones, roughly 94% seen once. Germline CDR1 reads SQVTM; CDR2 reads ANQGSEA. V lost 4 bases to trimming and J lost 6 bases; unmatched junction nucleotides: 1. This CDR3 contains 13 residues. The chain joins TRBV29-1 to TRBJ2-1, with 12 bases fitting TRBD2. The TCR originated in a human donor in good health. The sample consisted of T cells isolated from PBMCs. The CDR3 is CSVVTSGGNEQFF. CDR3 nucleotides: TGCAGCGTTGTGACTAGCGGGGGCAATGAGCAGTTCTTC.